Below, 32 T cell receptor beta chains from the same sample are listed, as sequenced in a study of metastatic and nonmetastatic thyroid tumors. TCRdb reprocessed the PCR reads via MiXCR. The sample has around 40,000 clones, approximately 18% seen once; the top ten hold 6.2%. All patients were untreated before thyroid surgery. Material for sequencing was blood. These TCRs come from a male donor with papillary thyroid cancer or a benign thyroid nodule (not recorded which). Some clones in this sample may be carry-over from other donors' samples.

This clone was counted many times. J is TRBJ1-1 and V is TRBV5-6; D unresolved. V gave up 1 base and J gave up 1 base, with 11 bases separating them. CDR3 length: 15 residues. Germline CDR1 reads SGHDT; CDR2 reads YYEEEE. CDR3 residues: CASSLLGRGNTEAFF. DNA for the CDR3: TGTGCCAGCAGCTTGTTAGGACGGGGGAACACTGAAGCTTTCTTT.

This clone occurred a few times. This rearrangement joins TRBV6-4 to TRBJ1-2; 8 bases align to TRBD1. The junction had 15 bases not matched to a gene; V was cut back by 7 bases and J by 8 bases. This CDR3 has 15 amino acids. Germline V lookup: CDR1 MRHNA, CDR2 SNTAGT. CDR3 in amino acids: CASIYSRAGGIGYTF. CDR3 nucleotides: TGTGCCAGCATTTACTCGAGGGCAGGGGGCATCGGCTACACCTTC.

This clone was found many times. V gene TRBV12-3 or TRBV12-4 combines with J gene TRBJ2-1, with D perhaps assigned TRBD1 or TRBD2 (6 bases each). V was cut by 3 bases and J by 8 bases, with 14 bases left in between. The CDR3 extends over 14 amino acids. The CDR3 region is CASSFTGAGDEQFF. Here the CDR3 DNA reads TGTGCCAGCAGTTTCACGGGGGCCGGGGATGAGCAGTTCTTC.

By frequency in the sample, this clone is medium-sized (0.01 to 0.1%). The V gene is TRBV6-1, the J gene TRBJ1-6; tentatively, D is TRBD1 (5 bases). The CDR3 runs to 16 residues. Trimming left V 5 bases short and J 7 bases short, with 18 bases between. Germline CDR1 and CDR2: MNHNS and SASEGT. The CDR3 DNA is TGTGCCAGCAGTACACTTTGGGGCAGCGGAAATTCACCCCTCCACTTT. Protein sequence: CASSTLWGSGNSPLHF.

This clone was counted at least ten times. The J gene is TRBJ2-3, the V gene TRBV27; 7 nucleotides agree with TRBD2. The CDR3 spans 16 residues. Germline V gene data show CDR1 as MNHEY and CDR2 as SMNVEV (reference sequence). The ends lost 2 bases at V and 4 bases at J; junction bases unmatched: 9. CDR3 protein: CASSLGYGGSADTQYF. For the CDR3, the DNA is TGTGCCAGCAGTTTAGGGTATGGCGGGAGCGCAGATACGCAGTATTTT.

In this sample, this clone is medium-sized. The CDR3 nucleotides are TGTGCCAGCACCTATTGGAGGGGGGTGGAAAACACCGGGGAGCTGTTTTTT. Amino acids: CASTYWRGVENTGELFF. This chain connects TRBV12-3 or TRBV12-4 to TRBJ2-2; D possibly matches TRBD1 or TRBD2 (6 bases each). V lost 7 bases, J lost 2 bases, and 20 bases lay in between. The CDR3 sequence is 17 residues long.

This clone occurred many times. The CDR3 coding sequence is TGCGCCAGCAGCTTGGCCCACGGCGGCGGGGGGAACGAAGAGACCCAGTACTTC. Translated, it gives CASSLAHGGGGNEETQYF. The rearrangement uses TRBV5-1 and TRBJ2-5; 8 bases match TRBD2. This CDR3 comprises 18 residues. The germline CDR1 and CDR2 sequences are SGHRS and YFSETQ. V lost 0 bases and J lost 3; bases outside the gene matches: 13.

The table lists this clone with many counts. The chain combines TRBV4-2 with TRBJ2-7; TRBD1 is a possible D gene (5 bases). V lost 0 bases and J lost 0, with 12 bases in between. The germline CDR1 and CDR2 sequences are LGHNA and YNFKEQ. This CDR3 region has 16 residues. The CDR3 DNA is TGTGCCAGCAGCCAAGATCAAGGGGCTAGCTCCTACGAGCAGTACTTC. It is translated as CASSQDQGASSYEQYF.

This clone has more than one count but fewer than ten. Just one base apart from a much larger clone, this may be a read error. Other DNA sequences in the sample encode the same CDR3. The gene calls are TRBV10-2 and TRBJ2-6, with D perhaps TRBD1 (5 bases). The germline V gene encodes CDR1 WSHSY and CDR2 SAAADI. V shed 4 bases and J shed 2 bases, with 12 bases lying between them. The CDR3 is made up of 16 amino acids. For the CDR3, the DNA is TGCGCCAGCAGTGGTTACCAGGGTCCTGGGGCCAACGTCCTGACTTTC. Residues: CASSGYQGPGANVLTF.

This clone was counted at least ten times. The CDR3 protein is CATSRDHRGSPLHF. In nucleotides, the CDR3 is TGTGCCACCAGCAGAGATCACAGGGGTTCACCCCTCCACTTT. V usage is TRBV15 and J usage is TRBJ1-6; the match to TRBD1 covers 7 bases. Germline assignment: CDR1 LNHNV and CDR2 YYDKDF (reference sequence). The CDR3 extends over 14 amino acids. V dropped 0 bases and J dropped 9; count of bases not matched to a gene: 2. Full variable domain (rest looked up from reference TRBV15 and TRBJ1-6): DAMVIQNPRYQVTQFGKPVTLSCSQTLNHNVMYWYQQKSSQAPKLLFHYYDKDFNNEADTPDNFQSRRPNTSFCFLDIRSPGLGDTAMYLCATSRDHRGSPLHFGNGTRLTVT.

This clone came up many times. The V gene is TRBV12-3 or TRBV12-4, the J gene TRBJ1-1; the match to TRBD1 covers 10 bases. V dropped 6 bases and J dropped 8; count of bases not matched to a gene: 9. There are 14 residues in the CDR3. The CDR3 bases are TGTGCCAGCAGCATACACGGGACAGGGGACGAAGCTTTCTTT. Amino acids: CASSIHGTGDEAFF.

This clone was seen many times. The chain uses TRBV5-1 and TRBJ2-3; 13 nucleotides match TRBD2. Trimming at V came to 4 bases and at J to 3 bases, leaving 5 bases not matched to a gene. The CDR3 contains 16 residues. The germline V gene encodes CDR1 SGHRS and CDR2 YFSETQ. In nucleotides, the CDR3 is TGCGCCAGCAGCCCCTGGACTAGCGGGGGTACAGATACGCAGTATTTT. This encodes CASSPWTSGGTDTQYF. The whole variable domain, remainder taken from reference TRBV5-1 and TRBJ2-3, is KAGVTQTPRYLIKTRGQQVTLSCSPISGHRSVSWYQQTPGQGLQFLFEYFSETQRNKGNFPGRFSGRQFSNSRSEMNVSTLELGDSALYLCASSPWTSGGTDTQYFGPGTRLTVL.

Many counts were recorded for this clone. The V call is TRBV6-4, the J call TRBJ2-2; 7 bases agree with TRBD2. The CDR3 contains 13 residues. The germline CDR1 and CDR2 sequences are MRHNA and SNTAGT. Trimming cost V 4 bases and J 5 bases; bases outside gene matches: 1. This chain's CDR3 is CASSAGGTGELFF. The CDR3 nucleotides read TGTGCCAGCAGTGCGGGAGGAACCGGGGAGCTGTTTTTT.

This clone was found many times. The chain combines TRBV12-3 or TRBV12-4 with TRBJ1-3; D is unclear. The CDR3 length is 15 residues. The germline V and J ends were trimmed by 2 bases and 2 bases, with 10 bases remaining between them. The CDR3 reads CASSLSTDPGNTIYF. Written as DNA, the CDR3 is TGTGCCAGCAGTTTAAGTACAGATCCTGGAAACACCATATATTTT.

This clone was seen at least ten times. This sequence joins TRBV11-3 and TRBJ2-2; 7 positions agree with TRBD1. The CDR3 is made up of 16 amino acids. Germline CDR1 and CDR2: SGHNT and YENEEA. Trimming removed 5 bases from V and 2 bases from J; junction bases left unmatched: 8. The CDR3 here is CASSPGQTSNTGELFF. In DNA form, the CDR3 reads TGTGCCAGCAGCCCGGGACAGACCTCTAACACCGGGGAGCTGTTTTTT. Full variable domain (missing parts from reference TRBV11-3 and TRBJ2-2): EAGVVQSPRYKIIEKKQPVAFWCNPISGHNTLYWYLQNLGQGPELLIRYENEEAVDDSQLPKDRFSAERLKGVDSTLKIQPAELGDSAVYLCASSPGQTSNTGELFFGEGSRLTVL.

Concerning this clone itself: The junction does not match germline at one end; this may be a read error. CDR3 bases: TGTGCCAGCAGCCAAGAGGAGGGGGGCACCGGGGAGCTGCTTTTT. Its protein product is CASSQEEGGTGELLF. The chain carries TRBV4-2 and TRBJ2-2; D is tentatively TRBD1 or TRBD2 (6 bases each). Germline CDR1 is LGHNA and CDR2 is YNFKEQ. This CDR3 is built from 15 residues.

The chain employs TRBV30 and TRBJ2-3; no reliable D call. Between the trimmed V and J ends, which lost 0 bases and 4 bases, there was a span of 5 bases. The CDR3 is 12 residues long. Germline V CDR1 and CDR2: GTSNPN, SVGIG (reference sequence). CDR3 protein: CAWSVGADTQYF. CDR3 nucleotides: TGTGCCTGGAGTGTAGGTGCAGATACGCAGTATTTT.

There are a few counts of this clone. The junction shows a germline mismatch at one end, possibly a read error. This chain uses TRBV19 with TRBJ2-3; TRBD2 agrees at 8 bases. The CDR3 runs 15 residues. Per germline, CDR1 LNHDA and CDR2 SQIVND (reference sequence). The DNA of the CDR3 is TGTGCCAGTAATATATTACTAGCGGTCACAGATACGCAGTATTTT. It encodes CASNILLAVTDTQYF. Full variable domain (outside the CDR3, taken from reference TRBV19 and TRBJ2-3): DGGITQSPKYLFRKEGQNVTLSCEQNLNHDAMYWYRQDPGQGLRLIYYSQIVNDFQKGDIAEGYSVSREKKESFPLTVTSAQKNPTAFYLCASNILLAVTDTQYFGPGTRLTVL.

The sample holds a few counts of this clone. This may arise from a read error, as a much more abundant clone is one base away. The chain recombines TRBV29-1 with TRBJ2-1; D possibly corresponds to TRBD2 (5 bases). CDR1 is SQVTM, CDR2 ANQGSEA, per germline. V was trimmed by 0 bases and J by 1 base, leaving 13 bases between them. The CDR3 length is 16 residues. CDR3 sequence reads: CSVEDQKRTSYNEQFF. The CDR3 DNA reads TGCAGCGTTGAAGATCAGAAGCGGACTTCCTACAATGAGCAGTTCTTC.

This clone was seen a handful of times. The CDR3 bases are TGTGCCAGCAGTTTGGGTCTCTATGATCATTACTTC. Amino acid sequence: CASSLGLYDHYF. The chain joins TRBV12-3 or TRBV12-4 to TRBJ2-7; D gene ambiguous. V lost 3 bases to trimming and J lost 13 bases, with 16 bases between them. The CDR3 covers 12 residues.

This clone was found many times. The V call is TRBV7-9, the J call TRBJ2-5, with a weak D call TRBD1 (5 bases). This CDR3 comprises 15 residues. Trimming pared 5 bases from V and 4 bases from J, leaving 17 bases between. The germline V gene encodes CDR1 SEHNR and CDR2 FQNEAQ (reference sequence). Written as DNA, the CDR3 is TGTGCCAGCAGCCAAGGGGTACTCTCGAGAGAGACCCAGTACTTC. It is translated as CASSQGVLSRETQYF.

Remarks on this clone: With a much larger clone just one base away, this may be a read error. The chain uses TRBV7-6 and TRBJ2-2; D perhaps matches TRBD2 (7 bases). The CDR3 length is 16 residues. Germline V CDR1 and CDR2: SGHVS, FNYEAQ. CDR3 region: CASSRSSGAVSGELFF. The CDR3 DNA reads TGTGCCAGCAGCCGAAGTTCAGGGGCAGTAAGCGGGGAACTGTTTTTT.

With respect to this clone: The junction does not match germline at one end; this may be a read error. The chain uses TRBV7-6 and TRBJ1-5, with TRBD1 as a possible D gene (5 bases). There are 16 residues in the CDR3. The germline V gene encodes CDR1 SGHVS and CDR2 FNYEAQ. CDR3 nucleotide sequence: TGTGCCAGCAGCTTAGTCCCAGGGTGGAGCAATCAGCCCCATCATTTT. Amino acids: CASSLVPGWSNQPHHF.

This clone has a count of ten or more. CDR3 DNA sequence: TGTGCCAGCAGCTTCGGGGCAGGGGCGAACACTGAAGCTTTCTTT. Amino acid sequence: CASSFGAGANTEAFF. The gene calls are TRBV11-1 and TRBJ1-1; TRBD1 is a possible D gene (6 bases). Germline CDR1 reads SGHAT; CDR2 reads FQDESV (reference sequence). The V end was cut by 3 bases, the J end by 1 base, with 12 bases between. This CDR3 region has 15 residues.

Within the sample, this clone is medium-sized. The chain employs TRBV28 and TRBJ2-7, with 7 bases identical to TRBD1. Trimming removed 5 bases from V and 2 bases from J; junction bases left unmatched: 9. Germline V gives CDR1 MDHEN, CDR2 SYDVKM. CDR3 length: 15 residues. The CDR3: CASSTGTVIPYEQYF. Written as DNA, the CDR3 is TGTGCCAGCAGTACCGGGACAGTGATCCCCTACGAGCAGTACTTC.

About this clone itself: The junction does not match germline at one end; this may be a read error. The V call is TRBV28, the J call TRBJ2-7, with TRBD2 as a possible D gene (6 bases). The CDR3 loop spans 15 amino acids. Germline-derived CDR1 and CDR2 are MDHEN and SYDVKM. The DNA for the CDR3 is TGTGTCAGCCGAACGGGGGTGGCTGCCCTTTACGAGCAGTACTTC. Translating it yields CVSRTGVAALYEQYF.

This clone is medium-sized within its sample. The rearrangement links TRBV6-5 to TRBJ2-7; no definite D call. The V gene lost 2 bases and the J gene lost 4 bases, with 9 bases spanning the gap. The length of the CDR3 is 13 residues. CDR1 is MNHEY, CDR2 SVGAGI, per germline. CDR3 amino acids: CASSYVGFYEQYF. The CDR3 DNA is TGTGCCAGCAGTTACGTAGGGTTTTACGAGCAGTACTTC.

This clone was detected many times. Other DNA sequences within the sample encode an identical CDR3. The chain is built from TRBV4-1 and TRBJ2-5; 10 bases align to TRBD2. J lost 5 bases, V lost 4 bases, and 7 bases had no gene match. The CDR3 is made up of 15 amino acids. The germline gives CDR1 MGHRA, CDR2 YSYEKL. CDR3 coding DNA: TGCGCCAGCAGCCCTCTTCAGCGGGGGGGTGAGACCCAGTACTTC. It encodes CASSPLQRGGETQYF.

The rearrangement uses TRBV3-1 and TRBJ2-1, with a tentative D call TRBD2 (5 bases). With 1 base removed from V and 14 bases from J, the gap between germline ends came to 12 bases. The length of the CDR3 is 12 residues. Germline V gives CDR1 LGHDT, CDR2 YNNKEL (reference sequence). CDR3 residues: CASSQATGMEFF. Written as DNA, the CDR3 is TGTGCCAGCAGCCAAGCGACGGGGATGGAGTTCTTC.

This clone was observed a few times. A clone one base away is much larger, so this may be a read error. This sample includes further DNA sequences coding for the same CDR3. This chain links TRBV25-1 with TRBJ1-4, with TRBD1 as a possible D gene (5 bases). Germline V gives CDR1 MGHDK, CDR2 SYGVNS. The CDR3 sequence is 14 residues long. The CDR3 DNA reads TGCGCCAGCAGTGAGGGGACGGCCCCTGAAAAACTGTTTTTT. This gives the protein CASSEGTAPEKLFF.

Ten or more counts support this clone. This rearrangement joins TRBV20-1 to TRBJ1-1; D is perhaps TRBD1 (6 bases). V was trimmed by 2 bases and J by 0 bases, leaving 22 bases between them. The CDR3 sequence is 18 residues long. Germline V gene lookup returns CDR1 DFQATT and CDR2 SNEGSKA (reference sequence). The chain's CDR3 is CSARLYRVGGLMNTEAFF. In nucleotides, the CDR3 is TGCAGTGCTAGACTTTACAGGGTGGGTGGGCTAATGAACACTGAAGCTTTCTTT.

This clone was recorded many times. The chain recombines TRBV27 with TRBJ2-1, with 9 bases identical to TRBD2. CDR1 and CDR2 (germline): MNHEY, SMNVEV (reference sequence). The CDR3 runs 14 residues. The ends lost 10 bases at V and 8 bases at J; junction bases unmatched: 12. The CDR3 DNA is TGTGCCACCCAGCGGGCACTAGCGGGCGATGAGCAGTTCTTC. Its protein product is CATQRALAGDEQFF.